This T cell receptor (beta chain) was captured in a study of T cell responses to AZD1222 COVID-19 vaccine. General study findings and limits: White British donors predominated, females outnumbered males, and clonal diversity was possibly underestimated. Baseline antibody screening turned up just 6 or 7 seropositive AZD1222 recipients.

The CDR3 extends over 17 amino acids. Germline CDR1 is LGHNA and CDR2 is YSLEER. V lost 4 bases, J lost 5 bases, and 21 bases lay in between. Here immunoSEQ multiplex PCR was the method, and the copy in TCRdb shows in-frame clones only, minus some. There are roughly 130,000 clones in the sample; around 90% occur only once, and roughly 1.5% lies in the top ten. Note on this clone: Antigen: not known.

This receptor was taken from an adult in good health. The rearrangement links TRBV4-3 to TRBJ2-1, with D perhaps matching TRBD1 or TRBD2 (6 bases each). Here the sequenced sample was peripheral blood, taken on day 0 of AZD1222 vaccination. The CDR3: CASSPGDRRGLNNEQFF. The CDR3 bases are TGCGCCAGCAGCCCAGGGGACCGGCGGGGACTTAACAATGAGCAGTTCTTC.